This T cell receptor beta chain was obtained from a study of cytomegalovirus exposure and HLA in healthy donors. Study results and limitations: Across donors, presence/absence analyses took sequencing depth to be roughly uniform. Using a false discovery rate of 0.05, a later analysis showed that approximately 16,000 TCR beta sequences were associated with HLA alleles. Rare TCR sequences dominated, though some public TCRs recurred in many donors.

This clone was observed a few times. What it recognizes is unknown. Germline assignment: CDR1 SGHTA and CDR2 FQGNSA. After removal of 1 base from V and 2 bases from J, the junction contained 7 bases not matched to a gene. The CDR3 totals 16 residues. The PCR employed 60 Vbeta primers together with 13 Jbeta primers. As processed by the authors: A later analysis tallied about 80 million unique TCR beta chains, around 10 million of them shared. Generated by immunoSEQ multiplex PCR, the TCRdb table keeps only in-frame clones and is missing some. V, J and clone size were drawn from that table, and D and trimming were deduced from the DNA. The sample has roughly 140,000 clones, 60% to 70% seen once.

The chain has TRBV7-2 and TRBJ1-2; 7 bases agree with TRBD1. The sequenced sample was PBMCs. This TCR came from a woman aged 55-75 years in good health and CMV-seropositive. CDR3 residues: CASSLVLGQFNYGYTF. In DNA form, the CDR3 reads TGTGCCAGCAGCTTAGTTCTGGGACAGTTCAACTATGGCTACACCTTC.